These 26 T cell receptor beta chains were all obtained from the same sample, sequenced in a study of T cell changes during pregnancy in multiple sclerosis. Profiled with immunoSEQ multiplex PCR; TCRdb holds only in-frame clones, not every one. The sample contains more than 55,000 clones, nearly 95% of which appear only once. The starting material was peripheral blood, obtained in the first trimester of pregnancy. Receptor source: a female donor with multiple sclerosis, enrolled in a pregnancy study.

V gene TRBV4-3 combines with J gene TRBJ1-2; 7 bases line up with TRBD1. V gave up 4 bases and J gave up 4 bases; unmatched junction bases: 12. Germline assignment: CDR1 LGHNA and CDR2 YSLEER. The CDR3 extends over 16 amino acids. The CDR3 nucleotides read TGCGCCAGCAGCCCAGCCGGACAGGACGGGGCCTATGGCTACACCTTC. This translates into CASSPAGQDGAYGYTF.

V usage is TRBV5-1 and J usage is TRBJ2-1, with D possibly matching TRBD2 (5 bases). Per germline, CDR1 SGHRS and CDR2 YFSETQ. Deletions cut 4 bases from V and 4 bases from J, with 21 bases between. The CDR3 is 17 amino acids. The CDR3 region is CASSGNSALGRYNEQFF. CDR3 nucleotide sequence: TGCGCCAGCAGCGGGAATAGCGCCCTCGGGCGGTACAATGAGCAGTTCTTC.

The chain uses TRBV7-9 and TRBJ2-5, with a weak D call TRBD2 (6 bases). The CDR3 extends over 15 amino acids. V was trimmed by 2 bases and J by 2 bases, leaving 12 bases between them. Germline lookup yields CDR1 SEHNR and CDR2 FQNEAQ (reference sequence). Here the CDR3 DNA reads TGTGCCAGCAGCTTATCGTTTGGGGGGCAAGAGACCCAGTACTTC. It is translated as CASSLSFGGQETQYF.

The V and J genes are TRBV7-9 and TRBJ2-5, with D tentatively TRBD2 (6 bases). This CDR3 comprises 15 residues. The germline CDR1 and CDR2 sequences are SEHNR and FQNEAQ (reference sequence). Trimming shortened V by 5 bases and J by 3 bases, and 16 bases separated the two germline ends. CDR3 sequence reads: CASSPGVRMEETQYF. In DNA form, the CDR3 reads TGTGCCAGCAGCCCGGGAGTACGCATGGAAGAGACCCAGTACTTC.

V gene TRBV6-6 combines with J gene TRBJ2-1, with TRBD1 as a possible D gene (6 bases). Germline V CDR1 and CDR2: MNHNY, SVGAGI (reference sequence). CDR3 length: 15 amino acids. The V end lost 4 bases, the J end lost 9 bases, and 19 bases lay between the germline ends. CDR3 sequence (DNA): TGTGCCAGCAGTTCTCGACAGGCCGAGATTACTGAGCAGTTCTTC. As protein: CASSSRQAEITEQFF.

This rearrangement joins TRBV11-2 to TRBJ2-5; 8 bases line up with TRBD1. J lost 5 bases, V lost 6 bases, and 11 bases had no gene match. The CDR3 runs to 15 residues. Germline V gene lookup returns CDR1 SGHAT and CDR2 FQNNGV. As DNA, the CDR3 is TGTGCCAGCAGTCGACGTGGGACAGGAGGGGAGACCCAGTACTTC. It encodes CASSRRGTGGETQYF.

The rearrangement uses TRBV21-1 and TRBJ2-5; the D call of TRBD1 is as the table states it, not checked on the DNA. TRBV21-1 is classified as a pseudogene. The CDR3 is 15 residues long. CDR3: CASSKDGQTEETQYF. Here the CDR3 DNA reads TGTGCCAGCAGCAAAGATGGACAGACAGAGGAGACCCAGTACTTC.

The chain carries TRBV27 and TRBJ1-5; TRBD1 matches 7 bases. The CDR3 is 14 residues long. V dropped 4 bases and J dropped 4; count of bases not matched to a gene: 4. CDR1 MNHEY and CDR2 SMNVEV come from the germline V gene (reference sequence). The CDR3 nucleotides read TGTGCCAGCAGTTCCGGGACAGTTAATCAGCCCCAGCATTTT. It encodes CASSSGTVNQPQHF.

The V call is TRBV9, the J call TRBJ2-7, with a possible D match to TRBD1 (6 bases). Germline V lookup: CDR1 SGDLS, CDR2 YYNGEE. The CDR3 consists of 14 residues. The V and J ends lost 3 bases and 2 bases respectively, with 12 bases between them. The CDR3 sequence is CASSARGQTYEQYF. DNA of the CDR3: TGTGCCAGCAGCGCCCGGGGACAAACCTACGAGCAGTACTTC.

The chain has TRBV18 and TRBJ2-1; D may be TRBD1 (6 bases). The ends were cut back, 6 bases at V and 7 bases at J, with 19 bases in the middle. This CDR3 has 15 residues. In germline, CDR1 is KGHSH, CDR2 LQKENI. The CDR3 protein is CASSPNRAAVNEQFF. The CDR3 DNA is TGTGCCAGCTCGCCTAACAGGGCCGCGGTTAATGAGCAGTTCTTC.

The V and J genes are TRBV7-3 and TRBJ2-3; tentative D call: TRBD1 (6 bases). Germline V gene sequence: CDR1 SGHTA, CDR2 FQGTGA. Trimming cost V 5 bases and J 6 bases, with 12 bases left between them. This CDR3 has 13 amino acids. CDR3 in DNA: TGTGCCAGCAGCACACGGACAGCCGATACGCAGTATTTT. Translated: CASSTRTADTQYF.

The CDR3 DNA sequence: TGTGCCAGCAGCCTGGGTGGCAGGGCGTCCTACGAGCAGTACTTC. This sequence encodes CASSLGGRASYEQYF. The chain carries TRBV5-4 and TRBJ2-7, with a possible D match to TRBD1 (5 bases). This CDR3 has 15 residues. Trimming took off 4 bases at V and 1 base at J, with 15 bases between the two ends. Germline-derived CDR1 and CDR2 are SGHNT and YYREEE (reference sequence).

The chain is built from TRBV5-4 and TRBJ2-5, with TRBD2 matching over 7 bases. CDR3 length equals 16 residues. Germline assignment: CDR1 SGHNT and CDR2 YYREEE (reference sequence). The ends lost 6 bases at V and 2 bases at J; junction bases unmatched: 13. The CDR3 nucleotides are TGTGCCAGCACCCACGGAGGAGGCGGGAGTCAAGAGACCCAGTACTTC. This gives the protein CASTHGGGGSQETQYF. Combining the CDR3 with reference TRBV5-4 and TRBJ2-5 gives the whole variable domain ETGVTQSPTHLIKTRGQQVTLRCSSQSGHNTVSWYQQALGQGPQFIFQYYREEENGRGNFPPRFSGLQFPNYSSELNVNALELDDSALYLCASTHGGGGSQETQYFGPGTRLLVL.

A few counts support this clone. This rearrangement joins TRBV4-2 to TRBJ2-1, with 7 bases that match TRBD2. J was trimmed by 7 bases and V by 3 bases; bases with no gene match: 6. The CDR3 runs to 14 residues. Germline V lookup: CDR1 LGHNA, CDR2 YNFKEQ. The CDR3 sequence is CASSHPGEGNEQFF. CDR3 sequence (DNA): TGTGCCAGCAGCCACCCCGGGGAGGGAAATGAGCAGTTCTTC.

This chain uses TRBV25-1 with TRBJ2-3, with 15 bases aligning to TRBD2. The CDR3 has 18 residues. Unmatched junction bases numbered 5, after V lost 2 bases and J lost 2 bases. Germline V gives CDR1 MGHDK, CDR2 SYGVNS. CDR3 sequence reads: CASSELGTSGGNTDTQYF. CDR3 sequence (DNA): TGTGCCAGCAGTGAACTAGGGACTAGCGGGGGGAACACAGATACGCAGTATTTT.

This clone occurred once. This sequence joins TRBV7-3 and TRBJ2-3; 7 nucleotides align to TRBD1. Germline CDR1 is SGHTA and CDR2 is FQGTGA. The J segment lost 2 bases and the V segment lost 3 bases, leaving 5 bases of the junction unmatched. This CDR3 region has 15 residues. The DNA of the CDR3 is TGTGCCAGCAGCTTGAACAGGGGAAACACAGATACGCAGTATTTT. This encodes CASSLNRGNTDTQYF.

This clone has more than one count but fewer than ten. The chain couples TRBV6-1 to TRBJ2-1, with 9 bases lining up with TRBD2. The CDR3 covers 15 residues. Trimming removed 3 bases from V and 8 bases from J; junction bases left unmatched: 8. CDR1 MNHNS and CDR2 SASEGT come from the germline V gene. CDR3 coding DNA: TGTGCCAGCAGTGAGGGCGGGGGGGCCGCCGATGAGCAGTTCTTC. Translated, it gives CASSEGGGAADEQFF.

The V and J genes are TRBV14 and TRBJ1-3, with a possible D match to TRBD1 (6 bases). The ends were cut back, 7 bases at V and 4 bases at J, with 20 bases in the middle. CDR3 length equals 16 residues. The V gene's germline CDR1 is SGHDN and CDR2 FVKESK. The CDR3 DNA reads as TGTGCCAGCACAAAGTGGGGGGGCCCCCCGGGAAACACCATATATTTT. Translation: CASTKWGGPPGNTIYF. Filled out from reference TRBV14 and TRBJ1-3, the complete variable domain reads EAGVTQFPSHSVIEKGQTVTLRCDPISGHDNLYWYRRVMGKEIKFLLHFVKESKQDESGMPNNRFLAERTGGTYSTLKVQPAELEDSGVYFCASTKWGGPPGNTIYFGEGSWLTVV.

This rearrangement joins TRBV19 to TRBJ1-3; D is unclear. Germline CDR1 and CDR2: LNHDA and SQIVND (reference sequence). V was clipped by 0 bases and J by 0 bases, with 9 bases between them. The CDR3 consists of 16 residues. The CDR3 reads CASSIDRGSSGNTIYF. The CDR3 DNA sequence: TGTGCCAGTAGTATAGATCGGGGATCCTCTGGAAACACCATATATTTT.

The V and J genes are TRBV11-2 and TRBJ2-1; 7 bases match TRBD2. CDR3 length: 12 amino acids. The V and J ends lost 3 bases and 10 bases, in that order; junction bases with no gene match: 3. Germline V lookup: CDR1 SGHAT, CDR2 FQNNGV. The CDR3 DNA sequence: TGTGCCAGCAGCTTCCCCGGGGGGGAGCAGTTCTTC. Encoded protein: CASSFPGGEQFF.

The chain employs TRBV7-3 and TRBJ1-1; D might be TRBD1 (5 bases). V was trimmed by 1 base and J by 4 bases, leaving 10 bases between them. CDR3 length: 14 residues. Germline V gene sequence: CDR1 SGHTA, CDR2 FQGTGA. The CDR3: CASSLMADITEAFF. The DNA for the CDR3 is TGTGCCAGCAGCTTAATGGCGGACATCACTGAAGCTTTCTTT.

This chain links TRBV10-3 with TRBJ1-2; the match to TRBD1 covers 8 bases. CDR1 and CDR2 (germline): ENHRY, SYGVKD. The CDR3 has 11 residues. V lost 8 bases, J lost 8 bases, and 4 bases stayed unmatched. CDR3 DNA sequence: TGTGCCATCTCGGACAGGGACGGCTACACCTTC. Translation gives CAISDRDGYTF.

The CDR3: CASSLGPPGQNQPQHF. The DNA for the CDR3 is TGTGCCAGCAGCTTAGGGCCTCCGGGACAGAATCAGCCCCAGCATTTT. The chain combines TRBV7-2 with TRBJ1-5; 7 bases match TRBD1. V lost 1 base, J lost 4 bases, and 7 bases stayed unmatched. There are 16 residues in the CDR3. Germline CDR1 SGHTA, CDR2 FQGNSA.

The chain couples TRBV28 to TRBJ2-3, with D maybe TRBD2 (5 bases). The CDR3 contains 15 residues. Looked up from germline, CDR1 is MDHEN and CDR2 is SYDVKM. V lost 3 bases to trimming and J lost 2 bases, with 12 bases between them. CDR3 sequence (DNA): TGTGCCAGCAGTTTGCCCGGGGTTAACACAGATACGCAGTATTTT. Its translation is CASSLPGVNTDTQYF.

The chain employs TRBV6-1 and TRBJ1-5; no firm D call. V dropped 3 bases and J dropped 0 bases, with 9 bases sitting between them. Germline CDR1 and CDR2: MNHNS and SASEGT. The CDR3 consists of 15 residues. For the CDR3, the DNA is TGTGCCAGCAGTGAGGCCAGAGGTAGCAATCAGCCCCAGCATTTT. Amino acid sequence: CASSEARGSNQPQHF.

This clone was observed a single time. This chain links TRBV7-9 with TRBJ2-7; D may be TRBD1 (6 bases). Germline CDR1 is SEHNR and CDR2 is FQNEAQ (reference sequence). The ends were cut back, 1 base at V and 3 bases at J, with 10 bases in the middle. This CDR3 spans 14 amino acids. The CDR3 here is CASSLDGQYYEQYF. The CDR3 DNA reads as TGTGCCAGCAGCTTAGACGGACAGTACTACGAGCAGTACTTC. Filled out from reference TRBV7-9 and TRBJ2-7, the complete variable domain reads DTGVSQNPRHKITKRGQNVTFRCDPISEHNRLYWYRQTLGQGPEFLTYFQNEAQLEKSRLLSDRFSAERPKGSFSTLEIQRTEQGDSAMYLCASSLDGQYYEQYFGPGTRLTVT.